A single sample gave rise to the 15 T cell receptor beta chains below, sequenced in a study of CD8 T cells in ankylosing spondylitis. Findings and caveats of the study: It appeared that ankylosing spondylitis blood was characterized by a TCR beta motif of several highly homologous variants.

TCRdb recomputed calls from the 5' RACE reads with MiXCR, one row per CDR3 protein. The sample includes roughly 450,000 distinct CDR3 sequences, roughly 25% seen only once; the top ten take over 0.8%. Which antigens these TCRs recognize remains unknown. The sequencing input was blood, either unsorted or a sorted T cell fraction (not recorded which). The source is a male donor with ankylosing spondylitis.

The rearrangement joins TRBV29-1 to TRBJ2-1, with 14 positions matching TRBD2. The ends lost 6 bases at V and 6 bases at J; junction bases unmatched: 10. CDR3 length equals 16 residues. Germline assignment: CDR1 SQVTM and CDR2 ANQGSEA. CDR3 nucleotides: TGCAGCGTCCTCCCCCAGACTAGCGGGAGGGCCAATGAGCAGTTCTTC. Its protein is CSVLPQTSGRANEQFF.

This clonotype was observed a handful of times. The chain has TRBV19 and TRBJ1-2; TRBD1 matches at 7 bases. Per germline, CDR1 LNHDA and CDR2 SQIVND (reference sequence). The CDR3 length is 16 residues. The J segment lost 7 bases and the V segment lost 8 bases, leaving 19 bases of the junction unmatched. CDR3 in amino acids: CASRRGDTSSFGGYTF. The CDR3 DNA follows: TGTGCCAGTCGCAGGGGGGACACCAGCAGCTTTGGTGGCTACACCTTC.

This clonotype was seen once. This sequence joins TRBV19 and TRBJ2-5; no clear D gene. The CDR3 has 10 amino acids. Germline V CDR1 and CDR2: LNHDA, SQIVND (reference sequence). Trimming stripped 10 bases from V and 5 bases from J, with 8 bases between. The CDR3 loop is CATGVETQYF. DNA of the CDR3: TGTGCCACCGGAGTGGAGACCCAGTACTTC.

In this sample, this clonotype turned up a few times. The rearrangement links TRBV20-1 to TRBJ2-7; D unresolved. CDR3 length equals 15 residues. The V end lost 6 bases, the J end lost 0 bases, and 18 bases lay between the germline ends. CDR1 and CDR2 from the germline V gene are DFQATT and SNEGSKA (reference sequence). The CDR3 loop reads CSAPPTEFSSYEQYF. CDR3 sequence (DNA): TGCAGTGCCCCCCCGACTGAGTTCAGCTCCTACGAGCAGTACTTC.

There are a few counts of this clonotype. This chain connects TRBV20-1 to TRBJ1-1; tentative D call: TRBD1 (5 bases). The V and J ends lost 5 bases and 1 base respectively, with 14 bases between them. Looked up from germline, CDR1 is DFQATT and CDR2 is SNEGSKA (reference sequence). CDR3 size: 14 residues. CDR3 nucleotide sequence: TGCAGTGCTCCCCTCAAGGGGCCGAACACTGAAGCTTTCTTT. Its translation is CSAPLKGPNTEAFF.

In its sample, this clonotype was seen a few times. The chain recombines TRBV7-2 with TRBJ2-1; 8 bases fit TRBD2. The CDR3 contains 15 residues. From germline, CDR1 is SGHTA and CDR2 FQGNSA. V gave up 5 bases and J gave up 4 bases; unmatched junction bases: 7. CDR3 loop: CASSPFSGTYNEQFF. Written as DNA, the CDR3 is TGTGCCAGCAGCCCTTTTAGCGGGACTTACAATGAGCAGTTCTTC.

The V and J genes are TRBV7-2 and TRBJ1-2; the match to TRBD1 covers 7 bases. CDR1 is SGHTA and CDR2 is FQGNSA in the germline V gene. The CDR3 length is 15 residues. The V and J ends lost 4 bases and 6 bases, in that order; junction bases with no gene match: 11. DNA of the CDR3: TGTGCCAGCAGCTCCGGCCCCGACAGGGTGGATGGCTACACCTTC. Translated: CASSSGPDRVDGYTF.

This chain connects TRBV7-2 to TRBJ2-5; 7 bases line up with TRBD2. Germline V gene lookup returns CDR1 SGHTA and CDR2 FQGNSA. The V and J ends lost 6 bases and 5 bases, in that order; junction bases with no gene match: 12. CDR3 size: 15 residues. This chain's CDR3 is CASSPYGGSRETQYF. In DNA, the CDR3 is TGTGCCAGCAGTCCGTATGGCGGGAGTAGGGAGACCCAGTACTTC. Looking up the rest from reference TRBV7-2 and TRBJ2-5 gives the full variable domain: GAGVSQSPSNKVTEKGKDVELRCDPISGHTALYWYRQSLGQGLEFLIYFQGNSAPDKSGLPSDRFSAERTGGSVSTLTIQRTQQEDSAVYLCASSPYGGSRETQYFGPGTRLLVL.

This clonotype appeared a few times. The genes are TRBV13 and TRBJ1-1; tentatively, D is TRBD1 (5 bases). Germline CDR1 reads PRHDT; CDR2 reads FYEKMQ (reference sequence). V gave up 4 bases and J gave up 3 bases, with 6 bases separating them. The CDR3 has 12 amino acids. The CDR3 region is CASSWGDTEAFF. Here the CDR3 DNA reads TGTGCCAGCAGCTGGGGGGACACTGAAGCTTTCTTT.

The chain employs TRBV11-1 and TRBJ2-2; TRBD2 matches at 9 bases. CDR1 SGHAT and CDR2 FQDESV come from the germline V gene (reference sequence). This CDR3 has 19 residues. V shed 5 bases and J 0 bases; nucleotides not matched to a gene: 13. DNA for the CDR3: TGTGCCAGCAGCGACCCCCAGGGAGCGGGAGGTCCGAACACCGGGGAGCTGTTTTTT. Amino acids: CASSDPQGAGGPNTGELFF.

This chain connects TRBV2 to TRBJ2-1, with a possible D match to TRBD1 (5 bases). With 5 bases removed from V and 12 bases from J, the gap between germline ends came to 23 bases. The CDR3 consists of 15 residues. Germline-derived CDR1 and CDR2 are SNHLY and FYNNEI. CDR3 residues: CASSKQVTPSQGQFF. The CDR3 DNA sequence: TGTGCCAGCAGTAAACAGGTGACCCCTTCTCAGGGGCAGTTCTTC.

This clonotype was observed a handful of times. This sequence joins TRBV20-1 and TRBJ2-3; a possible D gene is TRBD2 (5 bases). CDR3 size: 13 residues. Germline CDR1 DFQATT, CDR2 SNEGSKA (reference sequence). The V gene lost 5 bases and the J gene lost 3 bases, with 12 bases spanning the gap. The CDR3 is CSAPPRVTDTQYF. The DNA for the CDR3 is TGCAGTGCTCCTCCGAGGGTTACAGATACGCAGTATTTT.

This clonotype showed up just a few times. This rearrangement joins TRBV6-1 to TRBJ1-5; tentatively, D is TRBD1 (6 bases). V lost 5 bases to trimming and J lost 2 bases, with 13 bases between them. The CDR3 totals 15 residues. Germline CDR1 is MNHNS and CDR2 is SASEGT. The CDR3 sequence: CASSKQGGGNQPQHF. The CDR3 region has the DNA TGTGCCAGCAGTAAACAGGGAGGTGGCAATCAGCCCCAGCATTTT.

This clonotype was picked up a small number of times. This chain uses TRBV15 with TRBJ2-7; D possibly corresponds to TRBD1 (5 bases). Germline V gene data show CDR1 as LNHNV and CDR2 as YYDKDF (reference sequence). V lost 2 bases and J 3 bases, leaving 11 bases between the germline ends. The CDR3 extends over 14 amino acids. CDR3 region: CATSRSSRGYEQYV. The CDR3, as DNA: TGTGCCACCAGCAGATCATCAAGGGGCTACGAGCAGTACGTC.

This chain uses TRBV6-1 with TRBJ2-3; maybe TRBD2 (6 bases). The CDR3 sequence is 14 residues long. The germline gives CDR1 MNHNS, CDR2 SASEGT. V was pared by 1 base and J by 3 bases, with 8 bases between. The CDR3 loop reads CASSEGLETDTQYF. The CDR3 DNA reads as TGTGCCAGCAGTGAAGGACTAGAAACAGATACGCAGTATTTT.